Here is one T cell receptor (beta chain) with its context. TCRdb fed the RACE reads into MiXCR, producing one record per CDR3 protein. Seen here are about 160,000 distinct CDR3 sequences, around 30% observed once, and the top ten hold 2.1%. Noted time point: patch test 3, about 24 weeks after DPC sensitization. The treatment is: therapeutic diphenylcyclopropenone sensitization with weekly scalp DPC. At patch-test visits, sampling came before the patch test. The sample comes from a study of human T cells and chemical hapten exposure. This material consisted of whole blood, taken in connection with sensitization to the hapten diphenylcyclopropenone (DPC). The sequence came from a woman between 18 and 30 years old with alopecia areata. Some clones in this sample may be carry-over from other donors' samples.

CDR3 protein: CATSRDWTSGGSHEQYF. CDR3 DNA: TGTGCCACCAGCAGAGATTGGACTAGCGGGGGAAGCCACGAGCAGTACTTC. The chain is built from TRBV15 and TRBJ2-7, with TRBD2 matching over 13 bases. V lost 0 bases and J lost 5; bases outside the gene matches: 7. From germline, CDR1 is LNHNV and CDR2 YYDKDF (reference sequence). CDR3 length: 17 amino acids.